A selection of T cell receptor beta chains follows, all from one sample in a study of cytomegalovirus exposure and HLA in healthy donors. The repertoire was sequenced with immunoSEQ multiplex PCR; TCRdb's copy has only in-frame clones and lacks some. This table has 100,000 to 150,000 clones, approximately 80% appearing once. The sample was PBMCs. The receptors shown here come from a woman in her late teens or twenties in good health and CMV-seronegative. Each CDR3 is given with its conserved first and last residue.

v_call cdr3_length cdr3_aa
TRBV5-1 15 CASTRTGGDTGELFF
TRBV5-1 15 CASSPGSSILYEQYF
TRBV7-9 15 CASSLVTGINYGYTF
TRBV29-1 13 CSVARTRNTEAFF
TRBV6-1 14 CASRLGLERVKLFF
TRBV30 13 CAWSGLAGETQYF
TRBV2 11 CASSIVAGAFF
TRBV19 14 CASRSSGSSYEQYF
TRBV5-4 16 CASSFGLAGAYNEQFF
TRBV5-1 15 CASSLGGQANYGYTF
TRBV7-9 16 CASSSAGLSPGEKLFF
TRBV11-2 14 CASSLRQGRDEQFF
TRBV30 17 CVWSVRDKVPKKETQYF
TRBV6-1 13 CASRTGSNQPQHF
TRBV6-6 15 CASRREAPGTDTQYF
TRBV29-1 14 CSVAENSRGNTIYF
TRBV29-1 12 CSVDTTIHGYTF
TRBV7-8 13 CASSSRGQETQYF
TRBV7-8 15 CASSPWTGDPYEQYF
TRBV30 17 CAWSNPPGTGPSYEQYF
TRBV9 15 CASSANGGSWETQYF
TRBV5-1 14 CASTIAGGPYEQYF
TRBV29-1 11 CSVLGGATQYF
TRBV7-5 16 CVRSLGATWSVTEAFF
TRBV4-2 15 CASSQAGERGDTQYF
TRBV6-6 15 CASSYGQGGNYGYTF
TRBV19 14 CASSRTSGTYEQYF